This is a list of T cell receptor beta chains from one sample in a study of blood T cell repertoires in COVID-19. Some clones are missing from TCRdb's copy, which holds only in-frame ones; the method was immunoSEQ multiplex PCR. The sample records over 600,000 clones, about 90% being singletons. Sequenced material: peripheral blood. These receptors originate from a woman between 18 and 30 years old with acute or convalescent COVID-19. Each CDR3 is given with its conserved first and last residue. D genes are given only for firm matches. Only part of the rows carry a size: once, few, many, or a class if the clone is expanded.

J	V	size	D	DNA	CDR3
TRBJ2-1	TRBV24-1	NA	NA	TGTGCCACCCAGTCGGCACAGGGAACGGGCAATGAGCAGTTCTTC	CATQSAQGTGNEQFF
TRBJ2-7	TRBV4-1	NA	NA	TGCGCCAGCACCCGCCTCCCGGACAGCACTACCTACGAGCAGTACTTC	CASTRLPDSTTYEQYF
TRBJ2-2	TRBV5-6	NA	TRBD1	TGTGCCAGCAGCTGGGGGACAGGTGCCACCGGGGAGCTGTTTTTT	CASSWGTGATGELFF
TRBJ1-1	TRBV30	NA	TRBD1	TGTGCCTGGAGCCTGGAGGACAGGTGGACTGAAGCTTTCTTT	CAWSLEDRWTEAFF
TRBJ1-5	TRBV19	NA	NA	TGTGCCAGTAGGCGCCGGGAGGCAGGGGATCAGCCCCAGCATTTT	CASRRREAGDQPQHF
TRBJ1-1	TRBV7-9	NA	NA	TGTGCCAGCAGCTTTGGGGAAGGGGACACTGAAGCTTTCTTT	CASSFGEGDTEAFF
TRBJ1-6	TRBV11-3	NA	NA	TGTGCCAGCAGCCCCCGCGGGGTCTCTAATTCACCCCTCCACTTT	CASSPRGVSNSPLHF
TRBJ2-7	TRBV7-9	NA	NA	TGTGCCAGCAGCTTAGGCAGAAACTACGAGCAGTACTTC	CASSLGRNYEQYF
TRBJ2-7	TRBV18	once	TRBD1	TGTGCCAGCTCGTCCTCCGAGGGGGCTGGGACCTACGAGCAGTACTTC	CASSSSEGAGTYEQYF
TRBJ1-4	TRBV30	NA	NA	TGTGCCTGGAGTGTCCGCAACTGGAGCTCCAAAGAAAAACTGTTTTTT	CAWSVRNWSSKEKLFF
TRBJ1-1	TRBV7-3	NA	TRBD1	TGTGCCAGCAGCTTAAGAGGGGACAGGGGGAGACTGGCTGAAGCTTTCTTT	CASSLRGDRGRLAEAFF
TRBJ2-2	TRBV7-9	NA	NA	TGTGCCAGCAGCTTACCGGGTCCTGCCACTTTGGGTTACACCGGGGAGCTGTTTTTT	CASSLPGPATLGYTGELFF
TRBJ2-7	TRBV12-3/TRBV12-4	NA	NA	TGTGCCAGCAGGATCGATACATACGAGCAGTACTTC	CASRIDTYEQYF
TRBJ2-3	TRBV4-2	NA	TRBD2	TGTGCCAGCAGCCAAGACGGCGGCGGGGGGGCCTCAGATACGCAGTATTTT	CASSQDGGGGASDTQYF
TRBJ2-4	TRBV6-5	NA	TRBD1	TGTGCCAGCAGTACCACGGGGACAGCTTCAAACATTCAGTACTTC	CASSTTGTASNIQYF
TRBJ1-1	TRBV14	NA	NA	TGTGCCAGCAGCTGGAGCTTGAACACTGAAGCTTTCTTT	CASSWSLNTEAFF
TRBJ2-1	TRBV7-3	NA	TRBD2	TGTGCCAGCAGCTTACTTGGGACTAGCTCCTACAATGAGCAGTTCTTC	CASSLLGTSSYNEQFF
TRBJ1-2	TRBV9	once	NA	TGTGCCAGCAGCCCGACAGGCCCTCACTATGGCTACACCTTC	CASSPTGPHYGYTF